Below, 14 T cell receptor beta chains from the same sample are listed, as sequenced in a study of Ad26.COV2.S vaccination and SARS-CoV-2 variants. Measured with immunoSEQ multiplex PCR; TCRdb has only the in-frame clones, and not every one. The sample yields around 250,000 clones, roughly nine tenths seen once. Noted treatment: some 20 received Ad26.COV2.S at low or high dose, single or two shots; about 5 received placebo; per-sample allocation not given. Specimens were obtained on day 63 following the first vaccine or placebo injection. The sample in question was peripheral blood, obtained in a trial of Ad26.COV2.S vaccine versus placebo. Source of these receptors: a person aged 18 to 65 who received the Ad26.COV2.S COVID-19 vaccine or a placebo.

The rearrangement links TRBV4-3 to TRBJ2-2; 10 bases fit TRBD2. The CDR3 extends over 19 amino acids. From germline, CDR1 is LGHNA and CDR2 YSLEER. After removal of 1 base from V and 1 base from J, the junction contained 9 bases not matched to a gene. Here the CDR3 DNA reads TGCGCCAGCAGCCAAGCTACGAGGCTAGCGGGGGAGAACACCGGGGAGCTGTTTTTT. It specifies CASSQATRLAGENTGELFF.

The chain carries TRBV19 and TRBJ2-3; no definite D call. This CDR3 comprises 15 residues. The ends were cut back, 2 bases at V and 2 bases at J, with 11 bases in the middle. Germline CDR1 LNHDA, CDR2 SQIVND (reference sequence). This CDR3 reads CASSILPPFTDTQYF. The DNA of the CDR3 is TGTGCCAGTAGTATACTCCCCCCCTTCACAGATACGCAGTATTTT.

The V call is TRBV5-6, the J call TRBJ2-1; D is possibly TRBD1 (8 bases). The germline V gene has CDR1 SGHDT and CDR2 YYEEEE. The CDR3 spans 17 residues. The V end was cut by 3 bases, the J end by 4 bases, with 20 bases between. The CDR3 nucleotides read TGTGCCAGCAGCTCCTGGACAGGGACTATCGCGTACAATGAGCAGTTCTTC. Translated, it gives CASSSWTGTIAYNEQFF. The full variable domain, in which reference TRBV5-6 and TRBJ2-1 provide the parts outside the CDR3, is DAGVTQSPTHLIKTRGQQVTLRCSPKSGHDTVSWYQQALGQGPQFIFQYYEEEERQRGNFPDRFSGHQFPNYSSELNVNALLLGDSALYLCASSSWTGTIAYNEQFFGPGTRLTVL.

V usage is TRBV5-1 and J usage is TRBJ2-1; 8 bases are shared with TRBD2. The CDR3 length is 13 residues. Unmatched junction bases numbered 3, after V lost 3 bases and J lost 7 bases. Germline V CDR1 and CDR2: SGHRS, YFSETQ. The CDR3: CASSWTSKNEQFF. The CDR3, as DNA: TGCGCCAGCAGCTGGACTAGCAAAAATGAGCAGTTCTTC.

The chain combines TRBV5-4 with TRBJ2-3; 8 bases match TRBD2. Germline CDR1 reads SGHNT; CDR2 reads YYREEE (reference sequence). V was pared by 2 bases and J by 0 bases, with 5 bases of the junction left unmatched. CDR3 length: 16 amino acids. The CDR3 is CASSLGTRTSTDTQYF. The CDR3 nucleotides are TGTGCCAGCAGCTTAGGGACTAGAACTAGCACAGATACGCAGTATTTT.

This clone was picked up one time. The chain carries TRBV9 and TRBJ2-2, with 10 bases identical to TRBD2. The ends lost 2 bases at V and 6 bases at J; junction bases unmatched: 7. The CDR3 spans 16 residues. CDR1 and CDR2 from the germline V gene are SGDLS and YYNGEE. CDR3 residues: CASSVRAGGPSGELFF. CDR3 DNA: TGTGCCAGCAGCGTTAGAGCGGGAGGGCCCTCCGGGGAGCTGTTTTTT.

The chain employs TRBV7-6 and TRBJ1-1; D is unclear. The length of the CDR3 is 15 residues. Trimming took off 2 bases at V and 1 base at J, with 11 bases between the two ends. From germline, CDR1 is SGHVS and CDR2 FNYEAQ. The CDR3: CASSLNRAPNTEAFF. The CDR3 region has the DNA TGTGCCAGCAGCTTAAACCGGGCTCCGAACACTGAAGCTTTCTTT.

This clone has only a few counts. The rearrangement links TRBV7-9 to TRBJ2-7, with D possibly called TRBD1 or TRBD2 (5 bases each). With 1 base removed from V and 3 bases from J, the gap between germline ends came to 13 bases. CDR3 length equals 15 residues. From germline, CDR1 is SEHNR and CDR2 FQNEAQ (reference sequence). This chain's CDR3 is CASSLGPGTDYEQYF. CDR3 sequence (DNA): TGTGCCAGCAGCTTAGGTCCTGGGACCGACTACGAGCAGTACTTC.

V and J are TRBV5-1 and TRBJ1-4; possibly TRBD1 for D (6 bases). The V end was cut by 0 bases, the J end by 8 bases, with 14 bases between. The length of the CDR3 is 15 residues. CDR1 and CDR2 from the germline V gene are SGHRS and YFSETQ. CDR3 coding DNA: TGCGCCAGCAGCTTGGAAGCAGGGGCGGTCGAAAAACTGTTTTTT. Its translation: CASSLEAGAVEKLFF. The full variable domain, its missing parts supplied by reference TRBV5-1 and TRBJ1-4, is KAGVTQTPRYLIKTRGQQVTLSCSPISGHRSVSWYQQTPGQGLQFLFEYFSETQRNKGNFPGRFSGRQFSNSRSEMNVSTLELGDSALYLCASSLEAGAVEKLFFGSGTQLSVL.

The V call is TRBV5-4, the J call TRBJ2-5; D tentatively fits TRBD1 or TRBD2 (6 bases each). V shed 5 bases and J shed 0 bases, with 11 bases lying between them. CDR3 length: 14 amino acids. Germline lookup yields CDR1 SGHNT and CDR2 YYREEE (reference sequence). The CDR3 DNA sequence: TGTGCCAGCAGTTACCGGGGGCACCAAGAGACCCAGTACTTC. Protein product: CASSYRGHQETQYF.

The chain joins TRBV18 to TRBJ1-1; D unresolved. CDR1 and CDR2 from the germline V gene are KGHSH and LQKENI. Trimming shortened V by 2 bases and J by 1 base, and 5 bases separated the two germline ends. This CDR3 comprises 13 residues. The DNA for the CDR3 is TGTGCCAGCTCACCAGGCAGGAACACTGAAGCTTTCTTT. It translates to CASSPGRNTEAFF.

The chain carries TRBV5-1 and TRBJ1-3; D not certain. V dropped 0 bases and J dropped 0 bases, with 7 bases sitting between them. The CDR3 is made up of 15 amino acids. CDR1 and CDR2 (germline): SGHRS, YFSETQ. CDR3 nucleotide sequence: TGCGCCAGCAGCTTGGCTGGGATCTCTGGAAACACCATATATTTT. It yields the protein CASSLAGISGNTIYF.

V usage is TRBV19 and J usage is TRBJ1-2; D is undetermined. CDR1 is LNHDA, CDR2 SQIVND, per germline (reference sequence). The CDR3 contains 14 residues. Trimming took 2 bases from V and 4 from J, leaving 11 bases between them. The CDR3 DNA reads TGTGCCAGTAGTATAAAGGACGGTCCCTATGGCTACACCTTC. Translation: CASSIKDGPYGYTF. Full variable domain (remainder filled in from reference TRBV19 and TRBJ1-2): DGGITQSPKYLFRKEGQNVTLSCEQNLNHDAMYWYRQDPGQGLRLIYYSQIVNDFQKGDIAEGYSVSREKKESFPLTVTSAQKNPTAFYLCASSIKDGPYGYTFGSGTRLTVV.

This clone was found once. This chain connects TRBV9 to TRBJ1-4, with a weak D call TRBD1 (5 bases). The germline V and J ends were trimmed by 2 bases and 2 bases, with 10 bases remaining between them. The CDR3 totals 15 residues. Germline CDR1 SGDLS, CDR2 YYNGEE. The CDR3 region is CASSVSKGTNEKLFF. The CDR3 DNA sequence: TGTGCCAGCAGCGTTTCGAAGGGGACTAATGAAAAACTGTTTTTT.